Detailed here is one TCR beta chain. Antigen unknown. This CDR3 is also generated by other DNA sequences in the sample. PCR was performed using 60 Vbeta and 13 Jbeta primers. Produced via immunoSEQ multiplex PCR; TCRdb's table is partial and in-frame only. The sample records around 200,000 clones, around 75% being singletons. The data are from a study of cytomegalovirus exposure and HLA in healthy donors. The study, taken as a whole, reports: Per published accounts, TCR beta sequences correctly predicted the HLA-A and HLA-B alleles of most subjects.

J was trimmed by 4 bases and V by 0 bases; bases with no gene match: 5. The CDR3 extends over 15 amino acids. Germline loops: CDR1 MNHEY, CDR2 SVGAGI. The sample comprised PBMCs. The receptor's source is a male donor in good health and CMV-seronegative. V usage is TRBV6-5 and J usage is TRBJ2-7, with 8 bases aligning to TRBD1. The CDR3 DNA is TGTGCCAGCAGTTACTCGAGAGACAGGGGTTACGAGCAGTACTTC. Its protein is CASSYSRDRGYEQYF.